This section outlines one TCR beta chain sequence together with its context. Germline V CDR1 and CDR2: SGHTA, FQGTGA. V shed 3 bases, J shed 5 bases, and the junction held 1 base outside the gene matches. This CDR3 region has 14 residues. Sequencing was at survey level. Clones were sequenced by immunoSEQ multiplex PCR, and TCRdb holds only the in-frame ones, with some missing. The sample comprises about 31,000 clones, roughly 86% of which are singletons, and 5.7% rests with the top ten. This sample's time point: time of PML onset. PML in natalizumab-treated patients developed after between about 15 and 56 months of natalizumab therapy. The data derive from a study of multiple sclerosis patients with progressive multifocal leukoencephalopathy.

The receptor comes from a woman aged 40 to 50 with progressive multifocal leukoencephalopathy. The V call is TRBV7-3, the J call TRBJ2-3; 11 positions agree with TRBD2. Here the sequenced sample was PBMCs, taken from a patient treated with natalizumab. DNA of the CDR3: TGTGCCAGCAGCTTGGGACTAGCGGTAGATACGCAGTATTTT. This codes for CASSLGLAVDTQYF.